This TCR beta chain was captured in a study of technical replicates of blood from several donors. Only in-frame clones appear in the TCRdb table, and some are missing; sequencing was by immunoSEQ multiplex PCR. The data show about 66,000 clones, 70% to 90% seen once. This clone was counted between two and nine times. The CDR3 contains 17 residues. Germline CDR1 is LNHNV and CDR2 is YYDKDF (reference sequence). Trimming removed 2 bases from V and 3 bases from J; junction bases left unmatched: 9. This TCR came from a human donor in good health. Some clones in this sample may be carry-over from other donors' samples. The chain carries TRBV15 and TRBJ2-3; 9 bases match TRBD1. Specimen: PBMCs. The CDR3 DNA is TGTGCCACCAGCAGAAGGGTGTCCGGACAGGGGACAGATACGCAGTATTTT. Its protein product is CATSRRVSGQGTDTQYF.